This T cell receptor (beta chain) was captured in a study of T cell responses to AZD1222 COVID-19 vaccine. On the study more broadly: Researchers grouped second doses given at about 4 or about 12 weeks into one pool.

In the case of this clone: Its antigen is unidentified.

Profiled with immunoSEQ multiplex PCR; TCRdb holds only in-frame clones, not every one. The table lists roughly 100,000 clones, around 94% of them singletons, with around 2% in the top ten. Study conclusions and caveats: Regions 160-218 and 743-854 held dominance among vaccine-associated CD4 TCRs, which spanned spike. Per reports, nearly half of all spike-specific TCRs target regions that are unmutated in variants. White British people made up most donors, females outnumbered males, and clonal diversity was possibly underestimated.

This material consisted of peripheral blood, taken on day 0 of AZD1222 vaccination. The TCR comes from an adult in good health.

Here the CDR3 reads CSVGLAGTAMKTQYF. As DNA, the CDR3 is TGCAGCGTTGGACTAGCGGGGACCGCTATGAAGACCCAGTACTTC. The rearrangement links TRBV29-1 to TRBJ2-5, with TRBD2 matching 11 bases. The CDR3 runs to 15 residues. CDR1 SQVTM and CDR2 ANQGSEA come from the germline V gene. V lost 4 bases and J lost 6; bases outside the gene matches: 10.